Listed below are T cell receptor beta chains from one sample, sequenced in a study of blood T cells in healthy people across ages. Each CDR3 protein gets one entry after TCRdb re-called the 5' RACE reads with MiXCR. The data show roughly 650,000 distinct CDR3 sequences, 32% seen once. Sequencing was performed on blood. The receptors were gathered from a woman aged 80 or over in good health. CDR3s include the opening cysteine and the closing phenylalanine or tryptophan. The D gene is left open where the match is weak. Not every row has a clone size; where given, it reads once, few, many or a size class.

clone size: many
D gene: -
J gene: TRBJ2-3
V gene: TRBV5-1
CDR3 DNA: TGCGCCAGCACCTCCAATTTGCGGGCTAGCACAGATACGCAGTATTTT
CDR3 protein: CASTSNLRASTDTQYF

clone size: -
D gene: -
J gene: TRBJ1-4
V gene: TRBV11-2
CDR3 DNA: TGTGCCAGCAGCCCAAGGGGCGTCGGAGAAAAACGGTTTTTT
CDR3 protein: CASSPRGVGEKRFF

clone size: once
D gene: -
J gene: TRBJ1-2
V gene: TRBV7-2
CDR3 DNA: TGTGCCAGCAGCTTGGCCCAGCTAGGTAGCTACACCTTC
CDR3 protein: CASSLAQLGSYTF

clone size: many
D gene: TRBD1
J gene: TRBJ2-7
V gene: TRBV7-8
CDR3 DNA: TGTGCCAGCAGCGGACTTGGGGACAGGGGGCTCTACGAGCAGTACTTC
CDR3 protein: CASSGLGDRGLYEQYF

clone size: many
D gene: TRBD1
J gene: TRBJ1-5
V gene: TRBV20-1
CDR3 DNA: TGCAGTGCTAGAGATGGGAGGGGGCGAGGCAATCAGCCCCAGCATTTT
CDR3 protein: CSARDGRGRGNQPQHF

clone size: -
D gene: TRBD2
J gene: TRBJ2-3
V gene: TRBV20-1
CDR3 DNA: TGCAGTGCTATTGGGCCCGGGGGGGCCGGTGATGCGCAGTATTTT
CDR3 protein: CSAIGPGGAGDAQYF

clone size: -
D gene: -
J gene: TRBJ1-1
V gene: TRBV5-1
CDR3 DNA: TGCACCAGCAGCTTGGCGGGGGAAACTGAAGCTTTCTTT
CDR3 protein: CTSSLAGETEAFF

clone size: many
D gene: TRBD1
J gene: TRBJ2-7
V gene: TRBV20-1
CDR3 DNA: TGCAGTGCTAGGGAGGGACAGGGTAGCTACGAGCAGTACTTC
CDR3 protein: CSAREGQGSYEQYF

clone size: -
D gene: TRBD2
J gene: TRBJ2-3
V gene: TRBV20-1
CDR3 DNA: TGCAGTGCCATATGGAGGGCTAGCGGGGCAGATACGCAGTATTTT
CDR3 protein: CSAIWRASGADTQYF

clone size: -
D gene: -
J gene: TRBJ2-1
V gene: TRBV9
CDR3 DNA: TGTGCCAGCAGCGCCCATGGCAGGGGCCAAGAGACCCAGTTCTTC
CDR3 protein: CASSAHGRGQETQFF

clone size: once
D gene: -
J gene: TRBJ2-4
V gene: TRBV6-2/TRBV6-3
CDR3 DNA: TGTGCCAACTGCTTCGGACTGACCATCACGGAGCAGTACTTC
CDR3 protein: CANCFGLTITEQYF

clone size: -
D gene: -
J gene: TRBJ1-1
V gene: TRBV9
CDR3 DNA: TGTGCCAGCACCCCGTTACCGACTATGAACACTGAAGCTTTCTTT
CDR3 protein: CASTPLPTMNTEAFF

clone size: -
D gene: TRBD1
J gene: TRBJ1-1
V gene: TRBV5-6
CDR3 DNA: TGTGCCAGCAGCTGGGGACAGGTGAACACTGAAGCTTTCTTT
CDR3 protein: CASSWGQVNTEAFF

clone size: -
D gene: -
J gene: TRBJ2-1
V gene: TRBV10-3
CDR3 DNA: TGTGCCATCAGTGTGAGTCCCCCGGGAGAGCAGTTCTTC
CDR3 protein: CAISVSPPGEQFF

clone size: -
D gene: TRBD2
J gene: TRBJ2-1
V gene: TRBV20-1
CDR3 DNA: TGCAGTGCCTCCGGAACTAGCGGGATTCAATCCGATGAGCAGTTCTTC
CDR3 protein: CSASGTSGIQSDEQFF

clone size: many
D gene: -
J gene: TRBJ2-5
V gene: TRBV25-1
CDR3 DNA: TGTGCCAGCACCAACAGATGGGGTCTGGGAGTGGAGACCCAGTACTTC
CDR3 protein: CASTNRWGLGVETQYF

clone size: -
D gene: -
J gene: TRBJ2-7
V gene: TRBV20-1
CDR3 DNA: TGCAGTGCTAGACTCAGGGGGAGGTACGAGCAGTACTTC
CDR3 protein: CSARLRGRYEQYF

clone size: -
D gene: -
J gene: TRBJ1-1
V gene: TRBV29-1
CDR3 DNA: TGCAGCGTTGCAAGGGGTGGTAACACTGAAGCTTTCTTT
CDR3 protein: CSVARGGNTEAFF

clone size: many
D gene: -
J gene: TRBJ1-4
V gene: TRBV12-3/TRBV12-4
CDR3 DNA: TGTGCCACTGGCGTGGCAGGGCTCTTTGAAAAACTGTTTTTT
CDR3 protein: CATGVAGLFEKLFF